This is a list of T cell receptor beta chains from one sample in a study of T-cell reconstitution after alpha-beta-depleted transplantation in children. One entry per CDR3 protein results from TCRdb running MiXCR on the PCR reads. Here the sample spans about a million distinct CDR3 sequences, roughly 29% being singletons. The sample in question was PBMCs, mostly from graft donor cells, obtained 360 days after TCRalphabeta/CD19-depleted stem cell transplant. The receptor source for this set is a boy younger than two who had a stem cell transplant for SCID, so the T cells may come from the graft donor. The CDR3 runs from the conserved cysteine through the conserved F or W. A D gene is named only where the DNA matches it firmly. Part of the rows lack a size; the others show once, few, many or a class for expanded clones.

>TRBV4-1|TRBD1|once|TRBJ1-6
TGCGCCAGCAGCCGGGGACAGGGCGAATATTCACCCCTCCACTTT
CASSRGQGEYSPLHF
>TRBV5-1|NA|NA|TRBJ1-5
TGCGCCAGCAGCTTGAGGGGACTTAACAATCAGCCCCAGCATTTT
CASSLRGLNNQPQHF
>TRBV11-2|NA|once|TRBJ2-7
TGTGCCAGCAGCTTGAACGACAACTACGAGCAGTACTTC
CASSLNDNYEQYF
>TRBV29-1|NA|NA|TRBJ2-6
TGCAGCGTGTCTTCCTCTGGGGCCAACGTCCTGACTTTC
CSVSSSGANVLTF
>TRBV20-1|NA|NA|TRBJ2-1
TGCAGTGTCACCAGACGCAGGGGCTACAATGAGCAGTTCTTC
CSVTRRRGYNEQFF
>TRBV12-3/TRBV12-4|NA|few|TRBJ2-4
TGTGCCAGCAGCCGGCCAGAATTTCTAGCCAAAAACATTCAGTACTTC
CASSRPEFLAKNIQYF
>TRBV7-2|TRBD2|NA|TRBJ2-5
TGTGCCAGCAGCCTCGCTAGCGGGGGGGCTCTAAAGACCCAGTACTTC
CASSLASGGALKTQYF
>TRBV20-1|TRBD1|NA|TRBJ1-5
TGCAGTGCTAGAGGGTTGACAGGGACAAATCAGCCCCAGCATTTT
CSARGLTGTNQPQHF
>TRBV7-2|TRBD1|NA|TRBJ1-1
TGTGCCAGCAGCTTATTGGACAGGGCTGAAGCTTTCTTT
CASSLLDRAEAFF
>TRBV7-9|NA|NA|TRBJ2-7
TGTGCCAGCAGCTTAGCGGGGGGGCGGACCTACGAGCAGTACTTC
CASSLAGGRTYEQYF
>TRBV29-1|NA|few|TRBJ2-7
TGCAGCGTCGGACAGTCCTACGAGCAGTACTTC
CSVGQSYEQYF
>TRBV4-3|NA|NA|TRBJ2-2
TGCGCCAGCAGCCCCCAAAGCATTCCCACCGGGGAGCTGTTTTTT
CASSPQSIPTGELFF
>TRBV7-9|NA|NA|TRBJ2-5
TGTGCCAGCAGCTTAGCAATATTGGCCCAAGAGACCCAGTACTTC
CASSLAILAQETQYF
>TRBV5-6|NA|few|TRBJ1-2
TGTGCCAGCAGCTTTGTACTGGAGGATGGCTACACCTTC
CASSFVLEDGYTF
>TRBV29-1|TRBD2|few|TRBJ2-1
TGCAGCGCGGGGGAGGGGGAGCAGTTCTTC
CSAGEGEQFF
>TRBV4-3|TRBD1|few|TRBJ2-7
TGCGCCAGCAGCCAAGGGACAGGGAATTTCTACGAGCAGTACTTC
CASSQGTGNFYEQYF
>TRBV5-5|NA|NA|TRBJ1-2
TGTGCCAGCAGCCTACTGGAGGGGGTTGGGGGCTACACCTTC
CASSLLEGVGGYTF
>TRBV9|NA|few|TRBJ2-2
TGTGCCAGCAGCGTAGCGGGCTCAAGGACCGGGGAGCTGTTTTTT
CASSVAGSRTGELFF
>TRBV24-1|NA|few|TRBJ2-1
TGTGCCACCAGTGATTTGCGAGGGAGAGTAACCGGGACGGGACACAATGAGCAGTTCTTC
CATSDLRGRVTGTGHNEQFF
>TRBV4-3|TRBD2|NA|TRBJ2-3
TGCGCCAGCAGCCCATTGGGGGCGGGGGGGCCGGCAGATACGCAGTATTTT
CASSPLGAGGPADTQYF
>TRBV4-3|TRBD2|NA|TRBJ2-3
TGCGCCAGCAGCCAAGTCCTAGCGGGCAGCACAGATACGCAGTATTTT
CASSQVLAGSTDTQYF
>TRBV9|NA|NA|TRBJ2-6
TGTGCCAGCAGCGTGGGGTTTCGGGATGCTGGGGCCAACGTCCTGACTTTC
CASSVGFRDAGANVLTF
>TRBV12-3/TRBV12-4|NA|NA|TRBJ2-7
TGTGCCAGCAGTTTGCGCATGGGGGCGTCCTCCTACGAGCAGTACTTC
CASSLRMGASSYEQYF
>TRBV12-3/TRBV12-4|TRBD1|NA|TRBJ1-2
TGTGCCAGCTGGACAGGGAAAGGAACCAGAGGTGGCTACACCTTC
CASWTGKGTRGGYTF
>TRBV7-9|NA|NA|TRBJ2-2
TGTGCCAGCACCTCAGATCTGCGGGGCGACACCGGGGAGCTGTTTTTT
CASTSDLRGDTGELFF
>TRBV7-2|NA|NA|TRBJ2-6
TGTGCCAGCAGCTGGGGAGGAGCCAACGTCCTGACTTTC
CASSWGGANVLTF
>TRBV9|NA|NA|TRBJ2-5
TGTGCCAGCAGCGTAGCGACAGAAGAGACCCAGTACTTC
CASSVATEETQYF
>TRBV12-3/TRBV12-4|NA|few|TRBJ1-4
TGTGCCAGCAGTACTCATTTTGGCAATGAAAAACTGTTTTTT
CASSTHFGNEKLFF
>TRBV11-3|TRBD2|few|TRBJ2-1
TGTGCCAGCAGTATCACTAGCGGGGGTACCTCCTACAATGAGCAGTTCTTC
CASSITSGGTSYNEQFF
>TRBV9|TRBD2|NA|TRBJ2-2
TGTGCCAGCAGCGTAGGGAGTAGCGGGGGATCCGGGGAGCTGTTTTTT
CASSVGSSGGSGELFF
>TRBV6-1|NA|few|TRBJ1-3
TGTGCCAGCAGTGAAAGTCTACTGAGCTCTGGAAACACCATATATTTT
CASSESLLSSGNTIYF
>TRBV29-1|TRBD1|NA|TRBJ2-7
TGCAGCGTTGGGTGGGGGACAGGGTCCGCCTACGAGCAGTACTTC
CSVGWGTGSAYEQYF
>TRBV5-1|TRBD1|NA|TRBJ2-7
TGCGCCAGCAGCCGCCGGGACAGTAGCTCCTACGAGCAGTACTTC
CASSRRDSSSYEQYF
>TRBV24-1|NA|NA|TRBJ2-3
TGTGCCACCAGTGATGGAGGAGAGCCTCTTAGCACAGATACGCAGTATTTT
CATSDGGEPLSTDTQYF
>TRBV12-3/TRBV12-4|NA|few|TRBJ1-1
TGTGCCAGCAACAAGCAGTCGAACACTGAAGCTTTCTTT
CASNKQSNTEAFF
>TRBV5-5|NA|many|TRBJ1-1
TGTGCCAGCAGCTTGGTCGACACTGAAGCTTTCTTT
CASSLVDTEAFF
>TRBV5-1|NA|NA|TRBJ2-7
TGCGCCAGCAGCTTGGACGGGGGCAGAGACGAGCAGTACTTC
CASSLDGGRDEQYF
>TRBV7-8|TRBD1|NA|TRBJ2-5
TGTGCCAGCAGCCTCGACAGGGAACACCGAGAGACCCAGTACTTC
CASSLDREHRETQYF
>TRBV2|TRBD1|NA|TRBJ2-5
TGTGCCAGCAGGAAGGATAGGACAGGGGAAGAGACCCAGTACTTC
CASRKDRTGEETQYF
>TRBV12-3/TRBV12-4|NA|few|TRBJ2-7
TGTGCCAGCAGTTTGAGAGACAGCGCCTACGAGCAGTACTTC
CASSLRDSAYEQYF
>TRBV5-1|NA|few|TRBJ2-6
TGCGCCAGCAGCTTACGGACAGACAACTCTGGGGCCAACGTCCTGACTTTC
CASSLRTDNSGANVLTF
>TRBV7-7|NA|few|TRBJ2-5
TGTGCCAGCAGCTTAGTCGGTGGGAGCTACCAAGAGACCCAGTACTTC
CASSLVGGSYQETQYF
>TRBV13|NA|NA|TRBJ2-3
TGTGCCAGCAAAGAGTATGGGTTTCACACAGATACGCAGTATTTT
CASKEYGFHTDTQYF
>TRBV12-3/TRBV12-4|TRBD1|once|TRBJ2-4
TGTGCCAGCAGTGGGGACAGGAGGGCCAAAAACATTCAGTACTTC
CASSGDRRAKNIQYF
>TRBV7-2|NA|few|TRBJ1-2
TGTGCCAGCAGCGCCATGAGGTCCGGGGATGGCTACACCTTC
CASSAMRSGDGYTF
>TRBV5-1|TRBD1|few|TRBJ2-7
TGCGCCAGCAGCTTCCTACAGGGGGCCAACTACGAGCAGTACTTC
CASSFLQGANYEQYF
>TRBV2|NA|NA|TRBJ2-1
TGTGCCAGCAGTGAAGGTTCCGGGGTAGGTGAGCAGTTCTTC
CASSEGSGVGEQFF
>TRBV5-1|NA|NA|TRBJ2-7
TGCGCCAGCAGCTTCGACAGAAACGAGCAGTACTTC
CASSFDRNEQYF
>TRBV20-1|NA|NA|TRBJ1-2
TGCAGTGCTCGCGGCTACACCTTC
CSARGYTF
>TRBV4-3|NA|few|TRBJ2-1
TGCGCCAGCAGCCAAGTCGGCGGACCCTCCTACAATGAGCAGTTCTTC
CASSQVGGPSYNEQFF
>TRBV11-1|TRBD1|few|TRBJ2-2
TGTGCCAGCAGCTTAGCGGTGACAGGGGTCTTTAACACCGGGGAGCTGTTTTTT
CASSLAVTGVFNTGELFF
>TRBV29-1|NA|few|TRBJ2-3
TGCAGCTTTTCACCGGCCGGGCTCCAAACGTCTGATACGCAGTATTTT
CSFSPAGLQTSDTQYF
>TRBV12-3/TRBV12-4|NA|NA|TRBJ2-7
TGTGCCAGCAGCTCCTCCGGCCTTGCGGGGCCCTACGAGCAGTACTTC
CASSSSGLAGPYEQYF
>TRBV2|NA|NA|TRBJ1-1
TGTGCCAGCAGTGGTTTCAGGGTGGGAACTGAAGCTTTCTTT
CASSGFRVGTEAFF
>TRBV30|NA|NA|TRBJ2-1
TGTGCCTGGGGGGCGGGGCGATCCTACAATGAGCAGTTCTTC
CAWGAGRSYNEQFF